The clone carrying this TCR beta chain was seen more than once but under ten times. Antigen: not known. Trimming removed 6 bases from V and 0 bases from J, with 3 bases in between. The CDR3 is 13 amino acids. The germline CDR1 and CDR2 sequences are SNHLY and FYNNEI. The record originates from a study of beta chain features in type 1 diabetes. The wider study: Sorted cells from all samples, numbering 107,917,701, were examined. Study-wide findings and caveats: Moderate yet significant TCRB CDR3 shortening was seen in Type 1 diabetes patients in all four CD4+ subsets. Individuals with type 1 diabetes displayed fewer insertions and more deletions at VDJ junctions. A possible short-template PCR bias applies equally to patients and controls.

Purity (above 98%) was reached by all sorted populations. TCRB transcripts that were expressed got sequenced, as all of the isolated RNA had been reverse transcribed. The protocol was immunoSEQ multiplex PCR, while the TCRdb copy is restricted to in-frame clones and leaves out a portion. Of under 300,000 clones listed, around 24% are singletons. Sample: naive CD4+ T cells from blood. V gene TRBV2 combines with J gene TRBJ2-6; D uncertain. The TCR sequence derives from a woman younger than 45 with type 1 diabetes. The CDR3 reads CASSYSGANVLTF. In DNA form, the CDR3 reads TGTGCCAGCAGCTACTCTGGGGCCAACGTCCTGACTTTC.